The 18 T cell receptor beta chains below come from one sample, sequenced in a study of cytomegalovirus exposure and HLA in healthy donors. PCR was performed using 60 Vbeta and 13 Jbeta primers. Sequenced by immunoSEQ multiplex PCR; TCRdb stores in-frame clones only, minus some. The repertoire consists of tens of thousands of clones, with about four fifths occurring once and the leading ten covering about 1.5%. The material sequenced was PBMCs. The receptors were sampled from a female donor in good health and CMV-seronegative.

V and J are TRBV5-4 and TRBJ1-1; tentatively, D is TRBD1 (6 bases). The CDR3 sequence is 15 residues long. Trimming took 0 bases from V and 1 from J, leaving 10 bases between them. CDR1 and CDR2 from the germline V gene are SGHNT and YYREEE (reference sequence). Written as DNA, the CDR3 is TGTGCCAGCAGCTTGGTCGCAGGGGAGAACACTGAAGCTTTCTTT. It specifies CASSLVAGENTEAFF.

The table lists this clone with a count of one. The chain has TRBV5-1 and TRBJ1-6; TRBD1 aligns across 7 bases. This CDR3 has 15 residues. The J segment lost 7 bases and the V segment lost 4 bases, leaving 8 bases of the junction unmatched. The germline V gene encodes CDR1 SGHRS and CDR2 YFSETQ. CDR3 residues: CASSPGDSQNSPLHF. In DNA, the CDR3 is TGCGCCAGCAGCCCCGGGGACAGCCAAAATTCACCCCTCCACTTT.

This sequence joins TRBV4-3 and TRBJ2-7; D not certain. V lost 3 bases and J lost 0, with 21 bases in between. Germline loops: CDR1 LGHNA, CDR2 YSLEER. The CDR3 loop spans 18 amino acids. CDR3: CASSHRSFRRGSSYEQYF. The CDR3 bases are TGCGCCAGCAGCCACCGGTCTTTCCGGCGCGGAAGCTCCTACGAGCAGTACTTC.

The chain employs TRBV18 and TRBJ1-2, with D tentatively TRBD1 (5 bases). The V gene's germline CDR1 is KGHSH and CDR2 LQKENI. Trimming removed 3 bases at V and 3 bases at J, with 17 bases between. The CDR3 length is 16 residues. The CDR3 nucleotides are TGTGCCAGCTCACCTCTCGAGGGAGGGGTCGACTATGGCTACACCTTC. This gives the protein CASSPLEGGVDYGYTF.

The V call is TRBV7-2, the J call TRBJ1-1, with D possibly matching TRBD1 (5 bases). V was shortened by 5 bases and J by 0 bases, with 19 bases between the two germline ends. This CDR3 is built from 17 residues. Germline CDR1 reads SGHTA; CDR2 reads FQGNSA. CDR3 loop: CASSEPTRTPLNTEAFF. DNA of the CDR3: TGTGCCAGCAGCGAGCCTACGCGGACACCCTTGAACACTGAAGCTTTCTTT. Full variable domain (rest looked up from reference TRBV7-2 and TRBJ1-1): GAGVSQSPSNKVTEKGKDVELRCDPISGHTALYWYRQSLGQGLEFLIYFQGNSAPDKSGLPSDRFSAERTGGSVSTLTIQRTQQEDSAVYLCASSEPTRTPLNTEAFFGQGTRLTVV.

As concerns this clone: The junction departs from the called germline gene at one end, perhaps through a read error. The rearrangement uses TRBV7-9 and TRBJ1-5; TRBD1 is a possible D gene (5 bases). Germline CDR1 SEHNR, CDR2 FQNEAQ (reference sequence). This CDR3 has 16 residues. The CDR3 region has the DNA TGTTCCAGCAGCTTAGGGCGGGGCGGGGGGACTCAGCCCCAGCATTTT. Its translation is CSSSLGRGGGTQPQHF.

This rearrangement joins TRBV11-2 to TRBJ1-6, with 10 bases that match TRBD1. This CDR3 is 15 amino acids long. With 1 base clipped from V and 8 bases from J, the junction kept 2 bases outside the gene matches. CDR1 SGHAT and CDR2 FQNNGV come from the germline V gene. Written as DNA, the CDR3 is TGTGCCAGCAGCTTAGGACAGGGGGCATATTCACCCCTCCACTTT. This codes for CASSLGQGAYSPLHF.

V and J are TRBV15 and TRBJ2-1; 9 nucleotides match TRBD1. The CDR3 totals 18 residues. Germline lookup yields CDR1 LNHNV and CDR2 YYDKDF (reference sequence). J gave up 3 bases and V 0 bases, and 9 bases lay outside the gene matches. The CDR3 here is CATSRDLSRDRVYNEQFF. The DNA for the CDR3 is TGTGCCACCAGCAGAGATCTCTCTCGGGACAGGGTCTACAATGAGCAGTTCTTC.

V gene TRBV7-9 combines with J gene TRBJ2-7, with 9 bases lining up with TRBD2. Germline V gene data show CDR1 as SEHNR and CDR2 as FQNEAQ (reference sequence). Trimming took 3 bases from V and 1 from J; bases not matched to a gene: 7. This CDR3 region has 16 residues. The CDR3 sequence: CASSLSSGGLSYEQYF. CDR3 bases: TGTGCCAGCAGCTTGAGTAGCGGGGGCCTTTCCTACGAGCAGTACTTC.

The V gene is TRBV7-8, the J gene TRBJ2-7; D perhaps matches TRBD1 (6 bases). CDR3 length: 14 residues. Trimming stripped 3 bases from V and 4 bases from J, with 13 bases between. The germline V gene encodes CDR1 SGHVS and CDR2 FQNEAQ. The CDR3, as DNA: TGTGCCAGCAGCTTCCCTACAGGGAGTTACGAGCAGTACTTC. This encodes CASSFPTGSYEQYF.

The J gene is TRBJ1-2, the V gene TRBV6-4; 7 positions match TRBD1. The CDR3 has 14 amino acids. J lost 6 bases, V lost 0 bases, and 4 bases had no gene match. From germline, CDR1 is MRHNA and CDR2 SNTAGT. The CDR3 protein is CASSDSSRGDGYTF. The CDR3 coding sequence is TGTGCCAGCAGTGACTCGAGCAGGGGGGATGGCTACACCTTC.

The rearrangement uses TRBV19 and TRBJ2-2; possible D gene TRBD1, 5 bases. The CDR3 sequence is 18 residues long. Trimming cost V 8 bases and J 0 bases, with 22 bases left between them. Germline values: CDR1 LNHDA, CDR2 SQIVND (reference sequence). This CDR3 reads CASSTRTYSIANTGELFF. CDR3 bases: TGTGCCAGTTCAACAAGGACATACTCGATCGCGAACACCGGGGAGCTGTTTTTT. Complete variable domain (other parts from reference TRBV19 and TRBJ2-2): DGGITQSPKYLFRKEGQNVTLSCEQNLNHDAMYWYRQDPGQGLRLIYYSQIVNDFQKGDIAEGYSVSREKKESFPLTVTSAQKNPTAFYLCASSTRTYSIANTGELFFGEGSRLTVL.

The chain is built from TRBV5-4 and TRBJ1-3; perhaps TRBD1 as D (5 bases). V lost 4 bases and J lost 0, with 14 bases in between. CDR1 and CDR2 from the germline V gene are SGHNT and YYREEE (reference sequence). The CDR3 runs to 16 residues. The CDR3 protein is CASSLLDRTSGNTIYF. The CDR3 DNA sequence: TGTGCCAGCAGCCTTCTTGACAGAACCTCTGGAAACACCATATATTTT.

The rearrangement joins TRBV5-4 to TRBJ1-4; 10 bases match TRBD1. This CDR3 has 17 amino acids. Germline CDR1 SGHNT, CDR2 YYREEE (reference sequence). The V and J ends lost 3 bases and 8 bases, in that order; junction bases with no gene match: 13. The CDR3 loop is CASSSGTPGQGREKLFF. CDR3 nucleotide sequence: TGTGCCAGCAGCTCGGGAACTCCGGGACAGGGGCGGGAAAAACTGTTTTTT.

The sample holds one count of this clone. J is TRBJ1-5 and V is TRBV6-5; possible D gene TRBD1, 5 bases. Germline V CDR1 and CDR2: MNHEY, SVGAGI. The CDR3 is made up of 13 amino acids. V was pared by 2 bases and J by 7 bases, with 9 bases between. CDR3 sequence: CASSYEGRQPQHF. The CDR3 DNA sequence: TGTGCCAGCAGTTACGAGGGGAGGCAGCCCCAGCATTTT.

This clone came up a few times. V gene TRBV13 combines with J gene TRBJ1-2; the D gene is possibly TRBD1 (5 bases). Germline V CDR1 and CDR2: PRHDT, FYEKMQ (reference sequence). This CDR3 spans 11 amino acids. Trimming stripped 3 bases from V and 9 bases from J, with 8 bases between. This chain's CDR3 is CASSLDTRYTF. The DNA for the CDR3 is TGTGCCAGCAGCTTGGACACGCGCTACACCTTC.

J is TRBJ1-2 and V is TRBV6-1, with TRBD1 identical over 7 bases. The CDR3 is 12 residues long. Germline V gene data show CDR1 as MNHNS and CDR2 as SASEGT. The V gene end was trimmed by 7 bases and the J gene end by 7 bases; junction bases not matched to a gene: 6. CDR3 in amino acids: CASKEGAGGYTF. The CDR3 DNA reads TGTGCCAGCAAGGAGGGGGCGGGTGGCTACACCTTC.

The chain recombines TRBV9 with TRBJ1-6; D call uncertain. Germline values: CDR1 SGDLS, CDR2 YYNGEE. The CDR3 has 14 residues. Trimming pared 0 bases from V and 7 bases from J, leaving 8 bases between. CDR3 protein: CASSVGRENSPLHF. In nucleotides, the CDR3 is TGTGCCAGCAGCGTAGGAAGGGAGAATTCACCCCTCCACTTT.